This is a list of T cell receptor beta chains from one sample in a study of CD8+ T cells in alopecia areata. The method was immunoSEQ multiplex PCR; TCRdb's version includes in-frame clones alone and lacks a portion of them. Of roughly 130,000 clones listed, about 57% were seen once; the top ten hold 4.5%. Sequenced here: CD4+ T cells sorted from blood, sampled at week 0. These TCRs come from a human donor with alopecia areata. CDR3s leave out the opening cysteine and the closing phenylalanine or tryptophan.

V gene	J gene	CDR3 protein
TRBV28	TRBJ2-1	ASNDRSYNEQF
TRBV29-1	TRBJ2-3	SVVAGSTDTQY
TRBV7-2	TRBJ2-3	ASGQGGGLGSTDTQY
TRBV9	TRBJ2-3	ASSVSGTSTDTQY
TRBV4-3	TRBJ2-3	ASSQEVISLAGGGDTQY
TRBV18	TRBJ2-5	ASSPPSAGGKTQY
TRBV7-2	TRBJ2-1	ASSLVKGLAKNEQF
TRBV10-2	TRBJ1-2	ASSERVSRGYT
TRBV4-1	TRBJ2-5	ASSQEGGLTQETQY
TRBV6-1	TRBJ1-1	ASSVERNTEAF
TRBV7-2	TRBJ2-5	ASSLFRGGQETQY
TRBV4-2	TRBJ2-2	ASSTSDRDTGELF
TRBV5-4	TRBJ1-1	ASSSDSTEAF
TRBV10-3	TRBJ2-7	ATVLRRDSSYEQY
TRBV5-1	TRBJ1-1	ASSLGVGFAEAF
TRBV7-8	TRBJ2-7	ASSQTGGYEQY
TRBV5-6	TRBJ2-2	ASSFPGQGALARTGELF
TRBV28	TRBJ2-3	AGRDTSTDTQY
TRBV6-6	TRBJ2-5	ASSYGTPWRETQY
TRBV25-1	TRBJ1-4	ASMENEKLF
TRBV7-3	TRBJ2-2	ASSRLGTSLTGELF
TRBV5-1	TRBJ1-5	ASSLSGDQPQH
TRBV5-4	TRBJ2-5	ASSWRLASEETQY
TRBV2	TRBJ2-5	ASIGQQYQETQY
TRBV18	TRBJ2-3	ASSQNAETTDTQY
TRBV7-2	TRBJ2-5	ASSLMDRVWETQY
TRBV9	TRBJ1-4	ASSVLATNEKLF
TRBV7-8	TRBJ2-3	ASSPGPADTQY
TRBV6-5	TRBJ1-5	ASSYRGQNQPQH
TRBV19	TRBJ2-6	ASPRRGSGANVLT
TRBV14	TRBJ2-7	ASSQIGSSYEQY
TRBV19	TRBJ1-1	ASMKSNPTEAF
TRBV9	TRBJ2-5	ASSVRSSGETQY
TRBV7-3	TRBJ2-3	ASSPTGGRGTDTQY
TRBV25-1	TRBJ2-7	ATPLDEQY
TRBV5-1	TRBJ2-5	ASSSGTSGGAETQY
TRBV7-2	TRBJ1-5	ASSFRANQPQH
TRBV5-1	TRBJ2-2	ASSLISGGTGELF
TRBV15	TRBJ2-3	ATSRDPTDTQY
TRBV2	TRBJ1-1	ASSASGEGAF
TRBV28	TRBJ2-5	ASSPGPAPETQY